This T cell receptor (beta chain) comes out of a study of shared clonotypes between healthy human individuals. V lost 3 bases to trimming and J lost 7 bases, with 18 bases between them. The CDR3 spans 15 residues. Per the germline V gene, CDR1 is MDHEN and CDR2 is SYDVKM. The repertoire was sequenced with immunoSEQ multiplex PCR; TCRdb's copy has only in-frame clones and lacks some. The sample yields about 2.4 million clones, approximately 93% seen once. Each of the donors was a healthy adult who was HIV-negative and had not had a recent acute infection or vaccination. Each donor was a Caucasian adult residing in Nashville, Tennessee. Regarding the study as a whole: Across subsets, estimated richness was generally greater for naive than for memory populations.

On this clone: Its antigen is unidentified.

V gene TRBV28 combines with J gene TRBJ1-2; TRBD1 might be the D (5 bases). The receptor was derived from a man aged 18 to 29 in good health. Some clones in this sample may be carry-over from other donors' samples. The sample was naive CD4+ T cells from PBMCs. Subset indicated: CD45RA+ positively selected. CDR3 DNA: TGTGCCAGCAGTTTCCGAACCTCAGGGTTAGGTGGCTACACCTTC. Protein sequence: CASSFRTSGLGGYTF.